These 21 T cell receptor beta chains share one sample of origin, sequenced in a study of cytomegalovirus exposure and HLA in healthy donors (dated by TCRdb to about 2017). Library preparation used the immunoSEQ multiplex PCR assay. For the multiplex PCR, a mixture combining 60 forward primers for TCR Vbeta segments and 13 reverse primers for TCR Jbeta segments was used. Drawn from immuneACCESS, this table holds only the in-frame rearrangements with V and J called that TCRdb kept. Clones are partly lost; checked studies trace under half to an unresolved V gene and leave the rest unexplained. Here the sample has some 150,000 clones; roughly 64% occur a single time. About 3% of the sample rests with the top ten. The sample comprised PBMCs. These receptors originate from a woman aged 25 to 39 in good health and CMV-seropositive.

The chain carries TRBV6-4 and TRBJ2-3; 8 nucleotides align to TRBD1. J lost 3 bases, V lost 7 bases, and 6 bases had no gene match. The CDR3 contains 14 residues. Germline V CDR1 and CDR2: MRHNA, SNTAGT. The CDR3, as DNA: TGTGCCAGCATCTTCCAGGGGGCAACAGATACGCAGTATTTT. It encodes CASIFQGATDTQYF.

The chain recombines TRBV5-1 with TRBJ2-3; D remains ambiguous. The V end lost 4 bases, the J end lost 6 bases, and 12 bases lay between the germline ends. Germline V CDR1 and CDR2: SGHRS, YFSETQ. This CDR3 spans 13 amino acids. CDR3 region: CASSLDSADTQYF. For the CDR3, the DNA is TGCGCCAGCAGCCTTGACTCCGCGGATACGCAGTATTTT.

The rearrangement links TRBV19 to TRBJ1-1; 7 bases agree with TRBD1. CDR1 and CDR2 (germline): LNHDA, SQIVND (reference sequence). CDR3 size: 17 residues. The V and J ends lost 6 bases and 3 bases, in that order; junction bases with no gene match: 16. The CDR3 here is CASSLSPHQGGYTEAFF. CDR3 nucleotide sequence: TGTGCCAGTAGCCTCTCTCCCCATCAGGGGGGCTACACTGAAGCTTTCTTT.

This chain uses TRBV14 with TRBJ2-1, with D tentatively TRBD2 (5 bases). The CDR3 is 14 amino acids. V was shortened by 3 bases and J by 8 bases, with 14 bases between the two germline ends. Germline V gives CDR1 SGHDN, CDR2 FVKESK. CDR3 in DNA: TGTGCCAGCAGCCATTGGTCATCGGAGGATGAGCAGTTCTTC. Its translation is CASSHWSSEDEQFF.

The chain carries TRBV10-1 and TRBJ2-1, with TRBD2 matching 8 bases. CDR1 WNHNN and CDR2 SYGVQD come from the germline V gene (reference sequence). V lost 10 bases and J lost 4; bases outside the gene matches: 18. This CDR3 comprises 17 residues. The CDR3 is CATTGRHLAGKYNEQFF. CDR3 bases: TGCGCCACAACAGGACGACATTTAGCGGGGAAATACAATGAGCAGTTCTTC.

The CDR3 loop reads CASSFLTGTDTEAFF. CDR3 sequence (DNA): TGTGCCAGCAGTTTTCTCACAGGGACGGACACTGAAGCTTTCTTT. V usage is TRBV5-4 and J usage is TRBJ1-1; TRBD1 is a possible D gene (6 bases). V was clipped by 5 bases and J by 3 bases, with 17 bases between them. Germline CDR1 is SGHNT and CDR2 is YYREEE (reference sequence). The CDR3 has 15 amino acids.

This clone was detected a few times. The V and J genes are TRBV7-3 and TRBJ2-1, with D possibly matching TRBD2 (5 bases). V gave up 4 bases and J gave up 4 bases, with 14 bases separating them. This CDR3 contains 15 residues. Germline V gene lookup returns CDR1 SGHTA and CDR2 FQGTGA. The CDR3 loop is CASSSQAGPYNEQFF. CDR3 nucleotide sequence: TGTGCCAGCAGCTCTCAGGCGGGCCCTTACAATGAGCAGTTCTTC.

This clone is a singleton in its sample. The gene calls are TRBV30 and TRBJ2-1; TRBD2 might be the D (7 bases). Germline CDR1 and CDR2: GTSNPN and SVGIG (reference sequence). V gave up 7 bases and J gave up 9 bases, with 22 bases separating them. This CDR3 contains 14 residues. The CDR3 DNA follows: TGTGCCTTGCCGCGACGGGGGGCGCCTGGTGAGCAGTTCTTC. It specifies CALPRRGAPGEQFF.

The CDR3 DNA reads as TGTGCCAGCAGGCCACGATTATCAGGGGCATACGAGCAGTACTTC. Its translation: CASRPRLSGAYEQYF. The chain combines TRBV27 with TRBJ2-7, with D maybe TRBD1 (6 bases). The V gene's germline CDR1 is MNHEY and CDR2 SMNVEV (reference sequence). The CDR3 is 15 amino acids. The V end lost 6 bases, the J end lost 4 bases, and 19 bases lay between the germline ends.

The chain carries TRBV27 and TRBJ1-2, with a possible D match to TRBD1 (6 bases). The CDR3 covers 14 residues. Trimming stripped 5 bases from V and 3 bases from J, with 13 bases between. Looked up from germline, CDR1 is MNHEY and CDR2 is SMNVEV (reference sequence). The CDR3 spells CASSETGWDYGYTF. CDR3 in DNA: TGTGCCAGCAGTGAGACAGGATGGGACTATGGCTACACCTTC.

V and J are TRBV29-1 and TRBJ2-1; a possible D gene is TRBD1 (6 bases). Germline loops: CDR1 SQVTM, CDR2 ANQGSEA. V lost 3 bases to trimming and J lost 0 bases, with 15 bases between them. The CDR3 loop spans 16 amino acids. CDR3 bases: TGCAGCGTTGAGCCGACAGGCAGGAGCTCCTACAATGAGCAGTTCTTC. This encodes CSVEPTGRSSYNEQFF.

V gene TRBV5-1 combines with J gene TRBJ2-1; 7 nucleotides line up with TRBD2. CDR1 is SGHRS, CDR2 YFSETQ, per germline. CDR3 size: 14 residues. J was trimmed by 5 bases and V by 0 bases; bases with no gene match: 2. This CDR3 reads CASSLGGGDNEQFF. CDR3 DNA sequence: TGCGCCAGCAGCTTGGGTGGGGGGGACAATGAGCAGTTCTTC.

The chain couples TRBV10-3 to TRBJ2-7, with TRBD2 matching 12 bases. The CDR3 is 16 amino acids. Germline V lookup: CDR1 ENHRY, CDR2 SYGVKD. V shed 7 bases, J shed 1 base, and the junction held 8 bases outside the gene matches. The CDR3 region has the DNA TGTGCCATCACCGGGACTAGCGGGCCTCGTTCCTACGAGCAGTACTTC. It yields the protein CAITGTSGPRSYEQYF.

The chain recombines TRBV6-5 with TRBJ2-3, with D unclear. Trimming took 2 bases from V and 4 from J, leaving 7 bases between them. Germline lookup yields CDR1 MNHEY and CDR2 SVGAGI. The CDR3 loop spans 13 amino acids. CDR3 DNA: TGTGCCAGCAGTTACATCGTCTCAGATACGCAGTATTTT. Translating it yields CASSYIVSDTQYF.

CDR3 nucleotides: TGTGCCAGCAGCTTGCCGGGACAGATGAACACTGAAGCTTTCTTT. Protein product: CASSLPGQMNTEAFF. This sequence joins TRBV5-6 and TRBJ1-1; 7 bases fit TRBD1. V trimming: 1 base; J trimming: 0 bases; junction bases outside the gene matches: 3. The CDR3 consists of 15 residues. Per the germline V gene, CDR1 is SGHDT and CDR2 is YYEEEE.

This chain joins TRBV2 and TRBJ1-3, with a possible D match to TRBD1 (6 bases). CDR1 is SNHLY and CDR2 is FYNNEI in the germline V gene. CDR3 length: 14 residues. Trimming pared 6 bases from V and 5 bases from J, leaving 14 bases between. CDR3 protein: CASRSGGRRNTIYF. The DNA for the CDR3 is TGTGCCAGCAGGTCGGGGGGCAGGAGAAACACCATATATTTT. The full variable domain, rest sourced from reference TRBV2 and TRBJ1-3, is EPEVTQTPSHQVTQMGQEVILRCVPISNHLYFYWYRQILGQKVEFLVSFYNNEISEKSEIFDDQFSVERPDGSNFTLKIRSTKLEDSAMYFCASRSGGRRNTIYFGEGSWLTVV.

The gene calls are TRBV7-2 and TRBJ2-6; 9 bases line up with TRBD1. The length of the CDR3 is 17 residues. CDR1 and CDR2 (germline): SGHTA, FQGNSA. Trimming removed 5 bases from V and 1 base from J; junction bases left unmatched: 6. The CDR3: CASSPGTGRSGANVLTF. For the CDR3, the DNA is TGTGCCAGCAGCCCCGGGACAGGGCGATCTGGGGCCAACGTCCTGACTTTC.

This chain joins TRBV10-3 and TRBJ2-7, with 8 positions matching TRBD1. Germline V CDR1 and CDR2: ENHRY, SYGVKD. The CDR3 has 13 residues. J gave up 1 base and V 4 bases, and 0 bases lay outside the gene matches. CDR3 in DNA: TGTGCCATCAGTGGGACAGGGTCCTACGAGCAGTACTTC. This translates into CAISGTGSYEQYF.

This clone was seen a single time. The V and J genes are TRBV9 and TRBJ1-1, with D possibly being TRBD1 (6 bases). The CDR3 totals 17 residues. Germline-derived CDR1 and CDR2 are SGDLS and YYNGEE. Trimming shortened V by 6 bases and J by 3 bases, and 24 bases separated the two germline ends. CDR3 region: CASKDNERGGDDTEAFF. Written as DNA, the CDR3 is TGTGCCAGCAAAGATAACGAGAGGGGGGGTGACGACACTGAAGCTTTCTTT.

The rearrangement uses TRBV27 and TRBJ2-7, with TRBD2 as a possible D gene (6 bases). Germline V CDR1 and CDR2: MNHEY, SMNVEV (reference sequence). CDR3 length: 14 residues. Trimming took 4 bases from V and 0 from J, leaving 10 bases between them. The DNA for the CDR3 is TGTGCCAGCAGTTACAGCGGGTACTCCTACGAGCAGTACTTC. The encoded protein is CASSYSGYSYEQYF.

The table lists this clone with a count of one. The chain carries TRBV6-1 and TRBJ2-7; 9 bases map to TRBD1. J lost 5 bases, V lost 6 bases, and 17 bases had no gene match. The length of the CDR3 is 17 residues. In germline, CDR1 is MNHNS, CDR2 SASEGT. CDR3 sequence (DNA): TGTGCCAGCAGCGAATCGATCACAGGGGGCTCACGGGACGAGCAGTACTTC. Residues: CASSESITGGSRDEQYF.